The 8 T cell receptor beta chains below come from one sample, sequenced in a study of T cell responses to AZD1222 COVID-19 vaccine. Method: immunoSEQ multiplex PCR; TCRdb's copy keeps in-frame clones and lacks some. The sample contains about 93,000 clones, 75% to 90% of which appear only once. The sample in question was peripheral blood, obtained 28 days after the second AZD1222 dose. The source of these receptors is an adult who received the AZD1222 COVID-19 vaccine.

The chain couples TRBV29-1 to TRBJ2-7; a possible D gene is TRBD1 (5 bases). The length of the CDR3 is 13 residues. Per germline, CDR1 SQVTM and CDR2 ANQGSEA. CDR3 nucleotides: TGCACCCTCAGCCCAAGGGGCTCCTACGAGCAGTACTTC. It codes for CTLSPRGSYEQYF.

The gene calls are TRBV12-3 or TRBV12-4 and TRBJ2-1; no firm D call. CDR3 size: 11 residues. Deletions cut 4 bases from V and 10 bases from J, with 8 bases between. This chain's CDR3 is CASSSSWEQFF. CDR3 nucleotides: TGTGCCAGCAGTTCTAGTTGGGAGCAGTTCTTC.

This chain uses TRBV27 with TRBJ1-6; no reliable D call. There are 12 residues in the CDR3. Per germline, CDR1 MNHEY and CDR2 SMNVEV (reference sequence). The V end was cut by 3 bases, the J end by 10 bases, with 7 bases between. The CDR3 DNA sequence: TGTGCCAGCAGTTTCACAGCCTCACCCCTCCACTTT. It is translated as CASSFTASPLHF.

The CDR3 DNA reads TGCGCCAGCAGCTTGGCCCCGGGACAGCTCTCCTACGAGCAGTACTTC. As protein: CASSLAPGQLSYEQYF. V usage is TRBV5-1 and J usage is TRBJ2-7; 7 bases map to TRBD1. The CDR3 runs 16 residues. J gave up 0 bases and V 0 bases, and 6 bases lay outside the gene matches. Germline loops: CDR1 SGHRS, CDR2 YFSETQ.

The rearrangement links TRBV9 to TRBJ1-4; D is perhaps TRBD1 (6 bases). This CDR3 comprises 15 residues. Trimming stripped 0 bases from V and 8 bases from J, with 14 bases between. Germline-derived CDR1 and CDR2 are SGDLS and YYNGEE. The CDR3 DNA is TGTGCCAGCAGCGTAGGGGGGGCTAAAAGCGAAAAACTGTTTTTT. Amino acid sequence: CASSVGGAKSEKLFF.

This chain links TRBV10-2 with TRBJ2-5; 8 bases are shared with TRBD1. There are 18 residues in the CDR3. CDR1 is WSHSY, CDR2 SAAADI, per germline. V gave up 3 bases and J gave up 2 bases; unmatched junction bases: 14. CDR3 sequence reads: CASSDGQGGSVRQETQYF. The CDR3, as DNA: TGCGCCAGCAGTGACGGACAGGGTGGGTCGGTGCGGCAAGAGACCCAGTACTTC.

A single count supports this clone. CDR3: CASCTSGGADEQFF. The CDR3 DNA follows: TGTGCCAGCTGTACTAGCGGGGGGGCCGATGAGCAGTTCTTC. The chain uses TRBV7-9 and TRBJ2-1; 13 bases are shared with TRBD2. CDR1 SEHNR and CDR2 FQNEAQ come from the germline V gene (reference sequence). With V trimmed by 8 bases and J by 8 bases, 6 bases remained unmatched. This CDR3 region has 14 residues.

This chain links TRBV19 with TRBJ2-5; 7 nucleotides match TRBD2. This CDR3 region has 13 residues. The ends lost 6 bases at V and 1 base at J; junction bases unmatched: 2. CDR1 is LNHDA, CDR2 SQIVND, per germline (reference sequence). The CDR3 region is CASRASGQETQYF. The CDR3 DNA reads TGTGCCAGTAGGGCTAGCGGCCAAGAGACCCAGTACTTC.